The sequence of this TCR beta chain was determined in a study of vaccination and CD4 T cells after COVID-19. CDR3 length: 14 amino acids. Germline V gene lookup returns CDR1 DFQATT and CDR2 SNEGSKA (reference sequence). J was trimmed by 1 base and V by 3 bases; bases with no gene match: 3. Treatment here: roughly 10-day PBMC culture with coronavirus spike peptide pools or control peptides (ViraFEST assay). With the Oncomine TCR Beta short-read assay, DNA from cultured CD4+ T cells was sequenced. TCRdb analysed the PCR reads with MiXCR anew, one entry per CDR3 protein. The repertoire includes more than 20,000 distinct CDR3 sequences, about 48% of them detected once, and roughly 4.6% sits in the top ten. This clonotype was counted only a few times. What it binds is unknown.

This chain uses TRBV20-1 with TRBJ2-3; 8 bases fit TRBD2. Sequenced material: CD4+ T cells from blood, cultured in vitro. This TCR derives from a human donor who had recovered from COVID-19. The CDR3 reads CSASPGLGTDTQYF. The CDR3 nucleotides read TGCAGTGCTAGCCCGGGACTAGGCACAGATACGCAGTATTTT.